This is a list of T cell receptor beta chains from one sample in a study of T cell responses to AZD1222 COVID-19 vaccine. Clones were read by immunoSEQ multiplex PCR, and TCRdb kept only the in-frame ones, dropping some. The repertoire holds 75,000 to 95,000 clones, with less than 95% as singletons. The sample consisted of peripheral blood, taken 28 days after the second AZD1222 dose. The receptors originated from an adult who received the AZD1222 COVID-19 vaccine. CDR3s include the opening cysteine and the closing phenylalanine or tryptophan. Each record gives: V gene, D gene, clone size, J gene, CDR3 protein, CDR3 DNA. D genes are given only for firm matches. The size field is filled for only some rows; it gives once, few, many or a size class.

TRBV7-2,-,-,TRBJ2-7,CASSSDGYEQYF,TGTGCCAGCAGCTCCGACGGCTACGAGCAGTACTTC
TRBV28,-,-,TRBJ1-5,CASSLLGADQPQHF,TGTGCCAGCAGTTTACTGGGTGCGGATCAGCCCCAGCATTTT
TRBV28,-,-,TRBJ2-7,CASSLRGLGHEQYF,TGTGCCAGCAGCCTCCGAGGGCTCGGGCACGAGCAGTACTTC
TRBV19,-,-,TRBJ2-2,CATKTGGFGTGELFF,TGTGCCACTAAGACGGGGGGCTTTGGCACCGGGGAGCTGTTTTTT
TRBV12-5,-,-,TRBJ2-2,CASAPRAMGPGTGELFF,TGTGCTAGTGCCCCACGGGCGATGGGGCCGGGCACCGGGGAGCTGTTTTTT
TRBV5-1,TRBD1,once,TRBJ1-5,CASSWAGQGNQPQHF,TGCGCCAGCAGCTGGGCCGGACAGGGCAATCAGCCCCAGCATTTT
TRBV14,-,-,TRBJ2-7,CASSQAPYEQYF,TGTGCCAGCAGCCAAGCCCCCTACGAGCAGTACTTC
TRBV11-3,TRBD2,once,TRBJ2-1,CASSLDWGAGYYNEQFF,TGTGCCAGCAGCTTAGATTGGGGAGCGGGGTACTACAATGAGCAGTTCTTC
TRBV3-1/TRBV3-2,-,once,TRBJ2-1,CASSHASSYNEQFF,TGTGCCAGCAGCCATGCGAGCTCCTACAATGAGCAGTTCTTC
TRBV4-1,-,few,TRBJ1-5,CASSQDHQGDQPQHF,TGCGCCAGCAGCCAAGATCACCAGGGAGATCAGCCCCAGCATTTT
TRBV4-2,TRBD1,-,TRBJ2-7,CASSQEGTGSYEQYF,TGTGCCAGCAGCCAAGAGGGGACAGGGTCCTACGAGCAGTACTTC
TRBV28,-,-,TRBJ1-5,CATRDPFSNQPQHF,TGTGCCACCCGGGACCCGTTTTCTAATCAGCCCCAGCATTTT
TRBV6-5,-,-,TRBJ2-7,CASSYSFPVLYEQYF,TGTGCCAGCAGTTACTCGTTCCCAGTCCTCTACGAGCAGTACTTC
TRBV14,-,-,TRBJ1-2,CASSPQSTNYGYTF,TGTGCCAGCAGCCCGCAAAGCACTAACTATGGCTACACCTTC
TRBV7-7,TRBD2,-,TRBJ2-1,CASSLSGLADNEQFF,TGTGCTAGCAGCCTCTCGGGACTAGCGGACAATGAGCAGTTCTTC
TRBV7-9,TRBD1,-,TRBJ1-5,CASSFEGTASLMDQPQHF,TGTGCCAGCAGCTTTGAGGGGACAGCGAGTCTTATGGATCAGCCCCAGCATTTT
TRBV28,-,-,TRBJ2-1,CASMREQAPENEQFF,TGTGCCAGCATGCGGGAACAGGCACCCGAAAATGAGCAGTTCTTC
TRBV2,-,-,TRBJ1-2,CASSVGEGYYGYTF,TGTGCCAGCAGTGTCGGGGAAGGATACTATGGCTACACCTTC
TRBV7-8,-,once,TRBJ2-4,CASSLGGSWSKNIQYF,TGTGCCAGCAGCTTAGGGGGGAGCTGGTCCAAAAACATTCAGTACTTC
TRBV5-1,TRBD2,-,TRBJ2-7,CASSSQREFTYEQYF,TGCGCCAGCAGCTCTCAGCGGGAGTTCACCTACGAGCAGTACTTC
TRBV9,-,-,TRBJ2-1,CASSVDGGVYNEQFF,TGTGCCAGCAGCGTAGATGGGGGCGTCTACAATGAGCAGTTCTTC
TRBV19,-,-,TRBJ1-6,CASSRSGGYNSPLHF,TGTGCCAGTAGTAGAAGCGGGGGCTATAATTCACCCCTCCACTTT
TRBV5-1,-,few,TRBJ2-7,CASSSFFGVEQYF,TGCGCCAGCAGTAGTTTCTTCGGGGTCGAGCAGTACTTC
TRBV9,-,-,TRBJ2-1,CASSVGGGTNNEQFF,TGTGCCAGCAGCGTAGGGGGTGGGACCAACAATGAGCAGTTCTTC
TRBV6-5,TRBD2,-,TRBJ2-1,CASRGAGSSYNEQFF,TGTGCCAGCAGGGGAGCGGGGAGCTCCTACAATGAGCAGTTCTTC
TRBV5-4,TRBD2,once,TRBJ2-1,CASSFTSGRYTIEQFF,TGTGCCAGCAGCTTTACTAGCGGGAGGTATACCATTGAGCAGTTCTTC
TRBV14,-,-,TRBJ1-2,CASSQDLEGGDGYTF,TGTGCCAGCAGCCAAGATCTGGAGGGGGGCGACGGCTACACCTTC
TRBV7-2,-,-,TRBJ2-5,CASSRGEQETQYF,TGTGCCTCGTCCCGGGGCGAACAAGAGACCCAGTACTTC
TRBV28,-,-,TRBJ1-3,CASSLPGRSGNTIYF,TGTGCCAGCAGTTTGCCAGGACGCTCTGGAAACACCATATATTTT
TRBV9,TRBD2,-,TRBJ2-1,CASSTTSASYNEQFF,TGTGCCAGCAGCACTACTAGCGCCTCCTACAATGAGCAGTTCTTC
TRBV10-3,-,-,TRBJ1-2,CAITPGERYGYTF,TGTGCCATCACCCCTGGGGAACGCTATGGCTACACCTTC
TRBV18,-,-,TRBJ1-5,CASSPRDVENQPQHF,TGTGCCAGCTCACCTCGGGACGTAGAGAATCAGCCCCAGCATTTT
TRBV28,-,-,TRBJ1-1,CASSSLGGGVDTEAFF,TGTGCCAGCAGCTCCCTAGGGGGGGGCGTTGACACTGAAGCTTTCTTT
TRBV6-1,TRBD2,few,TRBJ2-5,CASSETRLAVETQYF,TGTGCCAGCAGTGAGACGCGACTAGCGGTGGAGACCCAGTACTTC
TRBV28,TRBD1,-,TRBJ1-2,CASSSGTGGDYGYTF,TGTGCCAGCAGTTCCGGAACAGGGGGCGACTATGGCTACACCTTC
TRBV5-1,TRBD1,-,TRBJ2-3,CASSLAGQGAIDTQYF,TGCGCCAGCAGCTTGGCGGGACAGGGGGCAATAGATACGCAGTATTTT
TRBV28,TRBD2,-,TRBJ2-7,CASATSASSYEQYF,TGTGCCAGCGCAACTAGCGCGAGCTCCTACGAGCAGTACTTC
TRBV5-1,-,-,TRBJ1-3,CASSVPGNTIYF,TGCGCCAGCAGCGTTCCTGGAAACACCATATATTTT
TRBV9,-,-,TRBJ1-4,CASSPSGSANEKLFF,TGTGCCAGCAGCCCATCGGGTTCGGCTAATGAAAAACTGTTTTTT
TRBV7-8,TRBD1,-,TRBJ1-1,CASSLANRGMMNTEAFF,TGTGCCAGCAGCTTGGCGAACAGGGGGATGATGAACACTGAAGCTTTCTTT
TRBV5-4,-,once,TRBJ1-1,CASSFGQPNTEAFF,TGTGCCAGCAGCTTCGGCCAGCCGAACACTGAAGCTTTCTTT
TRBV28,-,-,TRBJ1-2,CASSSRRGLYGYTF,TGTGCCAGCAGTTCGCGGAGAGGCCTCTATGGCTACACCTTC